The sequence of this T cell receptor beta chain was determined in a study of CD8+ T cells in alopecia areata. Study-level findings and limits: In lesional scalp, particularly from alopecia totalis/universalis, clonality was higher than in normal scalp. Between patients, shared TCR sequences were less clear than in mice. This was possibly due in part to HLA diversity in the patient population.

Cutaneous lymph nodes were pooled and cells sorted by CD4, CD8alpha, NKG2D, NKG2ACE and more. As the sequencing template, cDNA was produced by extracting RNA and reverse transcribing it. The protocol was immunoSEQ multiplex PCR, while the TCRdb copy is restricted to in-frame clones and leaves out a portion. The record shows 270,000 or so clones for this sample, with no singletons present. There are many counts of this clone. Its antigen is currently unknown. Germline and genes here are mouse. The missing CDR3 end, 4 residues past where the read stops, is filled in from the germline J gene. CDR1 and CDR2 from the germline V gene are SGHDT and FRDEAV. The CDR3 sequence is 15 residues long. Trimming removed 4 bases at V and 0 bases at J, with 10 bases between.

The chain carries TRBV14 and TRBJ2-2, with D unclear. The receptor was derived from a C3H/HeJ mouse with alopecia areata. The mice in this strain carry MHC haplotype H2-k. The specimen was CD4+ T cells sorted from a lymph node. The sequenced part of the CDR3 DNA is TGTGCCAGCAGTCTGTCCTCGGCAAACACCGGG. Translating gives CASSLSSANTG. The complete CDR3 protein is CASSLSSANTGQLYF.